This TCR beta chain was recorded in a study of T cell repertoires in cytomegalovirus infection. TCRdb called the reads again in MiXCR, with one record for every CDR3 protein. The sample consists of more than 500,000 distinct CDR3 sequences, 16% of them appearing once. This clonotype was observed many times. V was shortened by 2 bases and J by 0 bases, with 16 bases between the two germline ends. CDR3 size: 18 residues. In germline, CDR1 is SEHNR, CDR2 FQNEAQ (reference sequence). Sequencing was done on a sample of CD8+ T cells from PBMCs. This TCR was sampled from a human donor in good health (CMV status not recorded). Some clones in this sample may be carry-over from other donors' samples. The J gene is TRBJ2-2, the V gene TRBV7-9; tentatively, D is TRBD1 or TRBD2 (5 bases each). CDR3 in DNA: TGTGCCAGCAGCTTAAGGGACGACATACCGGCGAACACCGGGGAGCTGTTTTTT. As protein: CASSLRDDIPANTGELFF.